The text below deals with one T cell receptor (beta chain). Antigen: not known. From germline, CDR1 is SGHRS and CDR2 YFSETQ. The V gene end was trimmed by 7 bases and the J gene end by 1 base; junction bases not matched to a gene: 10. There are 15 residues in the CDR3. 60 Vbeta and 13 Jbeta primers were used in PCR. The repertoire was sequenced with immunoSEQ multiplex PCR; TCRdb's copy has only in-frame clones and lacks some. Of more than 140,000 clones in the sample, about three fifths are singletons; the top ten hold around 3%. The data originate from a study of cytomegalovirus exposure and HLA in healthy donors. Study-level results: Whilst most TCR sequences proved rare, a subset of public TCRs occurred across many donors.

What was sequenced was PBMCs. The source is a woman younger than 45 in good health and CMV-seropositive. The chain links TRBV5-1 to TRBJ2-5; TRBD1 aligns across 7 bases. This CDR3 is CASLQGGAGQETQYF. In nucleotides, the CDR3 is TGCGCCAGCTTGCAAGGGGGCGCCGGCCAAGAGACCCAGTACTTC.